This TCR beta chain was observed in a study of blood T cell repertoires in COVID-19. Study-wide background: Acute and convalescent COVID-19 samples came from the United States, Italy and Spain. T cells, B-cell-depleted T cells, or PBMCs supplied cDNA or gDNA.

V was pared by 3 bases and J by 3 bases, with 21 bases between. This CDR3 is built from 18 residues. Germline CDR1 is SGHTA and CDR2 is FQGNSA. Original data processing: Reference gene primer amplification yielded estimated nucleated cell counts. Here immunoSEQ multiplex PCR was the method, and the copy in TCRdb shows in-frame clones only, minus some. The D gene and trimming were derived from the DNA, and the V and J assignments and clone size from that table. The sample consists of 330,000 or so clones, roughly 90% of them appearing once. Patients at the Seattle site were enrolled during active infection and followed longitudinally.

The gene calls are TRBV7-2 and TRBJ2-4; TRBD1 is a possible D gene (6 bases). The clonotype was recovered from a man aged 30-40 years with COVID-19, enrolled during active disease. Sequencing was carried out using peripheral blood. CDR3 region: CASSFLGQSTYVKNIQYF. The CDR3 coding sequence is TGTGCCAGCAGCTTCCTCGGACAGTCAACCTATGTCAAAAACATTCAGTACTTC.